Each of the 15 T cell receptor beta chains below was sequenced from the same sample in a study of shared clonotypes between healthy human individuals. Naive CD8 cells were CD45RO-negative, positively selected for CCR7, excluding terminally differentiated effector memory CD45RA+ cells. Profiled with immunoSEQ multiplex PCR; TCRdb holds only in-frame clones, not every one. This table holds 500,000 to 700,000 clones, 85% to 95% found once. Sequencing used naive CD8+ T cells sorted from blood. Receptor source: a woman in her twenties or thirties in good health.

The chain carries TRBV7-9 and TRBJ2-7; possibly TRBD1 or TRBD2 for D (5 bases each). Germline V gene sequence: CDR1 SEHNR, CDR2 FQNEAQ (reference sequence). V gave up 1 base and J gave up 3 bases, with 19 bases separating them. CDR3 length: 17 residues. The CDR3 DNA sequence: TGTGCCAGCAGCTTAGTCTCTGGGGGAGCGGATGACTACGAGCAGTACTTC. Translated: CASSLVSGGADDYEQYF.

The chain recombines TRBV4-1 with TRBJ2-7; tentative D call: TRBD2 (7 bases). V lost 0 bases and J 4 bases, leaving 13 bases between the germline ends. CDR3 length equals 15 residues. Germline CDR1 and CDR2: MGHRA and YSYEKL. The CDR3 is CASSQDQGRVYEQYF. CDR3 coding DNA: TGCGCCAGCAGCCAAGATCAGGGGAGGGTTTACGAGCAGTACTTC.

V usage is TRBV6-1 and J usage is TRBJ1-3; possible D gene TRBD1, 6 bases. Trimming pared 1 base from V and 3 bases from J, leaving 10 bases between. The CDR3 covers 15 residues. CDR1 and CDR2 (germline): MNHNS, SASEGT. CDR3 protein: CASSEDWGLGNTIYF. The CDR3 nucleotides are TGTGCCAGCAGTGAAGATTGGGGGCTTGGAAACACCATATATTTT.

This chain connects TRBV6-6 to TRBJ2-7; no firm D call. Germline V gene lookup returns CDR1 MNHNY and CDR2 SVGAGI (reference sequence). Deletions cut 0 bases from V and 1 base from J, with 7 bases between. The CDR3 is made up of 14 amino acids. CDR3 sequence reads: CASSYSEGSYEQYF. The CDR3 nucleotides are TGTGCCAGCAGTTACTCGGAAGGGTCCTACGAGCAGTACTTC.

The chain joins TRBV28 to TRBJ2-7; D is ambiguous. This CDR3 has 13 amino acids. V was shortened by 3 bases and J by 3 bases, with 9 bases between the two germline ends. Germline loops: CDR1 MDHEN, CDR2 SYDVKM. The CDR3 here is CASSFARSYEQYF. CDR3 bases: TGTGCCAGCAGTTTTGCTAGAAGCTACGAGCAGTACTTC. Full variable domain (rest looked up from reference TRBV28 and TRBJ2-7): DVKVTQSSRYLVKRTGEKVFLECVQDMDHENMFWYRQDPGLGLRLIYFSYDVKMKEKGDIPEGYSVSREKKERFSLILESASTNQTSMYLCASSFARSYEQYFGPGTRLTVT.

V is TRBV9 and J is TRBJ2-3; the match to TRBD2 covers 9 bases. CDR1 and CDR2 (germline): SGDLS, YYNGEE. The junction had 5 bases not matched to a gene; V was cut back by 3 bases and J by 3 bases. CDR3 size: 15 residues. The CDR3 nucleotides are TGTGCCAGCAGCGGGGGGACTAGCAGGACAGATACGCAGTATTTT. This gives the protein CASSGGTSRTDTQYF.

A word on this clone: This CDR3 is also generated by other DNA sequences in the sample. The V and J genes are TRBV27 and TRBJ2-7; the D gene could be TRBD1 or TRBD2 (6 bases each). Trimming took off 5 bases at V and 2 bases at J, with 10 bases between the two ends. CDR3 length equals 13 residues. The germline gives CDR1 MNHEY, CDR2 SMNVEV (reference sequence). The CDR3 reads CASSPGATYEQYF. As DNA, the CDR3 is TGTGCCAGCAGTCCGGGGGCCACCTACGAGCAGTACTTC.

This chain links TRBV25-1 with TRBJ2-4; the D gene could be TRBD1 or TRBD2 (5 bases each). The V and J ends lost 1 base and 0 bases respectively, with 10 bases between them. The CDR3 covers 16 residues. Germline V gene sequence: CDR1 MGHDK, CDR2 SYGVNS. The CDR3 bases are TGTGCCAGCAGTGAATGGGGCGGGCCAGCCAAAAACATTCAGTACTTC. Translation: CASSEWGGPAKNIQYF.

V usage is TRBV5-1 and J usage is TRBJ2-3; 9 nucleotides match TRBD2. The V and J ends lost 2 bases and 2 bases, in that order; junction bases with no gene match: 6. The CDR3 runs 16 residues. The germline gives CDR1 SGHRS, CDR2 YFSETQ. The CDR3 loop is CASSFSTSGATDTQYF. CDR3 nucleotides: TGCGCCAGCAGCTTCTCGACTAGCGGAGCCACAGATACGCAGTATTTT. The full variable domain, with the rest looked up from reference TRBV5-1 and TRBJ2-3, is KAGVTQTPRYLIKTRGQQVTLSCSPISGHRSVSWYQQTPGQGLQFLFEYFSETQRNKGNFPGRFSGRQFSNSRSEMNVSTLELGDSALYLCASSFSTSGATDTQYFGPGTRLTVL.

The table lists this clone with a few counts. V and J are TRBV5-1 and TRBJ1-2, with a possible D match to TRBD1 (6 bases). CDR1 and CDR2 (germline): SGHRS, YFSETQ. The CDR3 runs 14 residues. V lost 4 bases and J 3 bases, leaving 13 bases between the germline ends. The CDR3 DNA is TGCGCCAGCAGCCTGGGCAGGGGCTACTATGGCTACACCTTC. Translation: CASSLGRGYYGYTF.

As concerns this clone: The same CDR3 can be traced to other DNA sequences in this sample. The V call is TRBV10-3, the J call TRBJ2-7; D possibly corresponds to TRBD2 (5 bases). The CDR3 contains 13 residues. Germline V gene lookup returns CDR1 ENHRY and CDR2 SYGVKD. Trimming stripped 2 bases from V and 2 bases from J, with 7 bases between. CDR3 nucleotide sequence: TGTGCCATCAGTGAGGGCGGGCCCTACGAGCAGTACTTC. Encoded protein: CAISEGGPYEQYF.

The rearrangement uses TRBV4-1 and TRBJ2-3, with TRBD2 matching 10 bases. The V segment lost 2 bases and the J segment 1 base; nucleotides outside the gene matches: 3. The V gene's germline CDR1 is MGHRA and CDR2 YSYEKL. The CDR3 consists of 16 residues. In nucleotides, the CDR3 is TGCGCCAGCAGCCAAAGGACTAGCGGAGGCACAGATACGCAGTATTTT. This gives the protein CASSQRTSGGTDTQYF.

This chain links TRBV6-1 with TRBJ2-7; tentative D call: TRBD1 (5 bases). The germline V gene encodes CDR1 MNHNS and CDR2 SASEGT. V was pared by 3 bases and J by 0 bases, with 15 bases between. This CDR3 is 16 amino acids long. The CDR3 sequence: CASSEGLRGHSYEQYF. The CDR3 DNA sequence: TGTGCCAGCAGTGAGGGGCTGAGAGGACACTCCTACGAGCAGTACTTC.

The chain employs TRBV5-6 and TRBJ2-7; 10 positions agree with TRBD1. V was pared by 4 bases and J by 7 bases, with 11 bases of the junction left unmatched. The germline V gene encodes CDR1 SGHDT and CDR2 YYEEEE. This CDR3 comprises 15 residues. This CDR3 reads CASSTWDRGPWEQYF. In nucleotides, the CDR3 is TGTGCCAGCAGCACGTGGGACAGGGGCCCTTGGGAGCAGTACTTC.

The chain uses TRBV5-6 and TRBJ2-7; 9 nucleotides agree with TRBD2. The CDR3 is 17 amino acids. J was trimmed by 3 bases and V by 2 bases; bases with no gene match: 12. The germline gives CDR1 SGHDT, CDR2 YYEEEE. CDR3 sequence reads: CASSFGASGTRVYEQYF. Here the CDR3 DNA reads TGTGCCAGCAGCTTTGGGGCTAGCGGGACGAGAGTCTACGAGCAGTACTTC.